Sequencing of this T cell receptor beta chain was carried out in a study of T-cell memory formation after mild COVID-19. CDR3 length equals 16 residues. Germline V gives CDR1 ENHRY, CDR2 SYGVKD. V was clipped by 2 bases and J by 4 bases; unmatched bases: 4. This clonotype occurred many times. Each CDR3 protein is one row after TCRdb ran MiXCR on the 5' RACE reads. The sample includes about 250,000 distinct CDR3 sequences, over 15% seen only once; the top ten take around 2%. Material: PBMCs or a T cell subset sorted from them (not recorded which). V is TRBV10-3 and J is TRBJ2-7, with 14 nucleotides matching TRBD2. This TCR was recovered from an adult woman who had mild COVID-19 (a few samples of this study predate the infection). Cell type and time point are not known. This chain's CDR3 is CAISETGLAGGYEQYF. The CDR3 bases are TGTGCCATCAGTGAGACTGGACTAGCGGGAGGATACGAGCAGTACTTC.